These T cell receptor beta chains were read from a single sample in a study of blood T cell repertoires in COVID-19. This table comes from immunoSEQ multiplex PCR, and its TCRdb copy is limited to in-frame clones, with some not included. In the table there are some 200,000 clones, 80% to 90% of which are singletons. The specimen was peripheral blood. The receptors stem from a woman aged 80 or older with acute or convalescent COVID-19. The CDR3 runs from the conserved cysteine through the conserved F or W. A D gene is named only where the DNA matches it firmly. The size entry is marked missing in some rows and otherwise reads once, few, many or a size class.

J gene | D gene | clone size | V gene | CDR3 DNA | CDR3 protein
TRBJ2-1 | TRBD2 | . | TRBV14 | TGTGCCAGCAGCCAAGGCTGGGGTAGCGGGGGGTACAATGAGCAGTTCTTC | CASSQGWGSGGYNEQFF
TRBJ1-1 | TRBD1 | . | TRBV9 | TGTGCCAGCAGCGACTGGACAGGGGGTAACACTGAAGCTTTCTTT | CASSDWTGGNTEAFF
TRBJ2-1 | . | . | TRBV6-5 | TGTGCCAGCTCGCCCTACGGGGTAGGTGAGCAGTTCTTC | CASSPYGVGEQFF
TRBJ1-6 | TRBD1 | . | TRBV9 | TGTGCCAGCAGCGCCAGACAGGGTTGGGATTCACCCCTCCACTTT | CASSARQGWDSPLHF
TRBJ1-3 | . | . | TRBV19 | TGTGCCAGTAGTACGAGCAGTGGAGCGGGAAACACCATATATTTT | CASSTSSGAGNTIYF
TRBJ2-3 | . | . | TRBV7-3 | TGTGCCAGCGGGACCGGGACTAGCACAGATACGCAGTATTTT | CASGTGTSTDTQYF
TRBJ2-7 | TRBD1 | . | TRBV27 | TGTGCCACACGGACAGGGAATTACGAGCAGTACTTC | CATRTGNYEQYF
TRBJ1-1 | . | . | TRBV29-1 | TGCAGCGTTGAAGGACAGGTGAACACTGAAGCTTTCTTT | CSVEGQVNTEAFF
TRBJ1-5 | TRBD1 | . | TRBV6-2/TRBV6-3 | TGTGCCAGCAGTTACTCGACCGGACAGGCGAACAATCAGCCCCAGCATTTT | CASSYSTGQANNQPQHF
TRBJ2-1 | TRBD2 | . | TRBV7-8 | TGTGCCAGCAGCTTAGGTCCCGGGACTAGCGGGAGTCCTGGCAATGAGCAGTTCTTC | CASSLGPGTSGSPGNEQFF
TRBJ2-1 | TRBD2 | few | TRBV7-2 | TGTGCCAGCAGCTTAGCACTAGCGGGGGTCGTTGAGTTCTTC | CASSLALAGVVEFF